Following are 32 T cell receptor beta chains from one sample sequenced in a study of T cell changes during pregnancy in multiple sclerosis. Clones were sequenced by immunoSEQ multiplex PCR, and TCRdb holds only the in-frame ones, with some missing. Of around 13,000 clones detected, approximately 88% appear once; the ten largest clones hold about 8%. Specimen: CD8+ T cells from peripheral blood mononuclear cells, collected in the second trimester of pregnancy. The receptors shown here come from a female donor in good health, enrolled as a control in a pregnancy study.

The chain couples TRBV6-4 to TRBJ2-3; 8 positions agree with TRBD2. Trimming took 5 bases from V and 1 from J; bases not matched to a gene: 8. Germline V gene lookup returns CDR1 MRHNA and CDR2 SNTAGT. The CDR3 loop spans 16 amino acids. The CDR3 DNA sequence: TGTGCCAGCAGTCCTCGTGCGGGGGGAGGCACAGATACGCAGTATTTT. It yields the protein CASSPRAGGGTDTQYF.

This clone was detected once. The chain has TRBV21-1 and TRBJ2-5; TRBD2 is the table's D call, not checked against the DNA. TRBV21-1 is a known pseudogene. The CDR3 covers 18 residues. Here the CDR3 reads CASSSPGLAGEPGETQYF. The CDR3 DNA sequence: TGTGCCAGCAGCTCACCGGGACTAGCGGGAGAGCCGGGCGAGACCCAGTACTTC.

This clone appeared a single time. The J gene is TRBJ2-1, the V gene TRBV28; 7 nucleotides match TRBD1. This CDR3 spans 15 amino acids. Looked up from germline, CDR1 is MDHEN and CDR2 is SYDVKM. The J segment lost 4 bases and the V segment lost 5 bases, leaving 8 bases of the junction unmatched. CDR3 DNA sequence: TGTGCCAGCAGTCCGGACCCAGGGGGATACAATGAGCAGTTCTTC. This gives the protein CASSPDPGGYNEQFF.

This chain links TRBV19 with TRBJ1-5; D gene unclear. Looked up from germline, CDR1 is LNHDA and CDR2 is SQIVND (reference sequence). The CDR3 loop spans 16 amino acids. V lost 5 bases to trimming and J lost 0 bases, with 14 bases between them. The CDR3 reads CASSLAGLGSNQPQHF. As DNA, the CDR3 is TGTGCCAGTAGTCTCGCCGGGTTAGGTAGCAATCAGCCCCAGCATTTT.

V and J are TRBV7-8 and TRBJ2-1; D may be TRBD2 (6 bases). V gave up 1 base and J gave up 3 bases, with 19 bases separating them. Germline CDR1 reads SGHVS; CDR2 reads FQNEAQ. This CDR3 has 18 amino acids. CDR3 in DNA: TGTGCCAGCAGCTTAGGGGTCGGGATCGGAGGGGACTACAATGAGCAGTTCTTC. This codes for CASSLGVGIGGDYNEQFF.

J is TRBJ1-2 and V is TRBV4-2; TRBD1 matches 10 bases. The ends lost 4 bases at V and 7 bases at J; junction bases unmatched: 6. CDR3 length: 14 residues. From germline, CDR1 is LGHNA and CDR2 YNFKEQ. CDR3 nucleotides: TGTGCCAGCAGCCGTACCGGGACAGGGGCTGGCTACACCTTC. Residues: CASSRTGTGAGYTF.

The V and J genes are TRBV5-1 and TRBJ2-5, with a possible D match to TRBD2 (6 bases). The J call is in doubt because the DNA end fits TRBJ2-7 better. Germline assignment: CDR1 SGHRS and CDR2 YFSETQ. The CDR3 covers 14 residues. CDR3: CASSWGDANYEQYF. The CDR3 DNA is TGCGCCAGCAGCTGGGGGGACGCTAACTACGAGCAGTACTTC.

In its sample, this clone was seen once. This chain joins TRBV18 and TRBJ2-3; 8 positions agree with TRBD1. This CDR3 has 15 residues. The ends lost 4 bases at V and 1 base at J; junction bases unmatched: 4. Germline CDR1 KGHSH, CDR2 LQKENI. CDR3 amino acids: CASSRPDRGTDTQYF. The CDR3 region has the DNA TGTGCCAGCTCACGACCGGACAGGGGCACAGATACGCAGTATTTT.

This clone was counted only a few times. This sequence joins TRBV6-1 and TRBJ1-5, with no clear D. The CDR3 extends over 14 amino acids. Per the germline V gene, CDR1 is MNHNS and CDR2 is SASEGT. The V end lost 7 bases, the J end lost 2 bases, and 12 bases lay between the germline ends. The CDR3 DNA reads TGTGCCAGCAATGACGGAGGCGGCAATCAGCCCCAGCATTTT. It yields the protein CASNDGGGNQPQHF.

The chain joins TRBV28 to TRBJ1-3; D gene ambiguous. CDR3 size: 17 residues. V lost 1 base and J lost 0, with 13 bases in between. Germline loops: CDR1 MDHEN, CDR2 SYDVKM. The CDR3 DNA follows: TGTGCCAGCAGTTTATCAGGCAGCTTCCTCTCTGGAAACACCATATATTTT. It translates to CASSLSGSFLSGNTIYF. The full variable domain, in which reference TRBV28 and TRBJ1-3 provide the parts outside the CDR3, is DVKVTQSSRYLVKRTGEKVFLECVQDMDHENMFWYRQDPGLGLRLIYFSYDVKMKEKGDIPEGYSVSREKKERFSLILESASTNQTSMYLCASSLSGSFLSGNTIYFGEGSWLTVV.

By sample share, this clone is large (0.1 to 1%). The chain is built from TRBV28 and TRBJ2-1; 8 nucleotides agree with TRBD2. CDR1 MDHEN and CDR2 SYDVKM come from the germline V gene. The CDR3 length is 15 residues. V shed 1 base and J 6 bases; nucleotides not matched to a gene: 5. The CDR3 loop is CASSLFSGGPNEQFF. CDR3 coding DNA: TGTGCCAGCAGTTTATTCAGCGGGGGACCCAATGAGCAGTTCTTC. The full variable domain, in which reference TRBV28 and TRBJ2-1 provide the parts outside the CDR3, is DVKVTQSSRYLVKRTGEKVFLECVQDMDHENMFWYRQDPGLGLRLIYFSYDVKMKEKGDIPEGYSVSREKKERFSLILESASTNQTSMYLCASSLFSGGPNEQFFGPGTRLTVL.

The gene calls are TRBV19 and TRBJ1-5, with D hard to call. The CDR3 is 15 residues long. The V gene lost 4 bases and the J gene lost 11 bases, with 21 bases spanning the gap. Germline values: CDR1 LNHDA, CDR2 SQIVND (reference sequence). The CDR3 region has the DNA TGTGCCAGTAGTAGCCCACGGGAGGGAATCGGGGCCCAGCATTTT. Amino acids: CASSSPREGIGAQHF.

This clone was recorded only once. The chain employs TRBV5-1 and TRBJ2-7; TRBD1 aligns across 7 bases. The CDR3 has 13 amino acids. Unmatched junction bases numbered 4, after V lost 7 bases and J lost 0 bases. Germline CDR1 is SGHRS and CDR2 is YFSETQ. In nucleotides, the CDR3 is TGCGCCAGCCATAGGGACAGCTCCTACGAGCAGTACTTC. Residues: CASHRDSSYEQYF.

This clone was detected only a few times. The J gene is TRBJ2-3, the V gene TRBV30, with 9 bases lining up with TRBD2. The CDR3 consists of 17 residues. V shed 3 bases, J shed 1 base, and the junction held 11 bases outside the gene matches. Germline V CDR1 and CDR2: GTSNPN, SVGIG (reference sequence). CDR3 protein: CAWSLLTSGRGTDTQYF. Here the CDR3 DNA reads TGTGCCTGGAGCCTTTTGACTAGCGGAAGAGGCACAGATACGCAGTATTTT.

In this sample, this clone is medium-sized (0.01 to 0.1%). V gene TRBV6-1 combines with J gene TRBJ1-6; TRBD1 aligns across 7 bases. Trimming at V came to 7 bases and at J to 7 bases, leaving 4 bases not matched to a gene. Germline V gives CDR1 MNHNS, CDR2 SASEGT. There are 13 residues in the CDR3. CDR3: CASTDRENSPLHF. CDR3 sequence (DNA): TGTGCCAGCACCGACAGGGAGAATTCACCCCTCCACTTT.

In regard to this clone: Other DNA sequences in the same sample also yield this CDR3. The genes are TRBV25-1 and TRBJ2-2; D possibly corresponds to TRBD1 (6 bases). This CDR3 has 14 residues. Germline lookup yields CDR1 MGHDK and CDR2 SYGVNS. V lost 4 bases and J lost 1, with 7 bases in between. The chain's CDR3 is CASSVTGNTGELFF. In nucleotides, the CDR3 is TGTGCCAGCAGTGTGACAGGGAACACCGGGGAGCTGTTTTTT. Looking up the rest from reference TRBV25-1 and TRBJ2-2 gives the full variable domain: EADIYQTPRYLVIGTGKKITLECSQTMGHDKMYWYQQDPGMELHLIHYSYGVNSTEKGDLSSESTVSRIRTEHFPLTLESARPSHTSQYLCASSVTGNTGELFFGEGSRLTVL.

The chain is built from TRBV5-1 and TRBJ2-7, with no clear D. V gave up 0 bases and J gave up 6 bases, with 10 bases separating them. Germline assignment: CDR1 SGHRS and CDR2 YFSETQ. This CDR3 has 13 amino acids. This CDR3 is CASSLGLVGEQYF. Here the CDR3 DNA reads TGCGCCAGCAGCTTGGGGCTAGTCGGCGAGCAGTACTTC.

The chain couples TRBV28 to TRBJ1-5; 7 bases fit TRBD1. This CDR3 has 18 amino acids. Germline trimming cut 7 bases from V and 0 bases from J; bases unmatched to any gene: 15. Germline assignment: CDR1 MDHEN and CDR2 SYDVKM. This CDR3 reads CASILTQGGVGSNQPQHF. The CDR3 nucleotides read TGTGCCAGCATTCTTACTCAGGGGGGAGTAGGTAGCAATCAGCCCCAGCATTTT.

The chain employs TRBV14 and TRBJ2-4, with a tentative D call TRBD2 (6 bases). The germline V and J ends were trimmed by 4 bases and 10 bases, with 23 bases remaining between them. This CDR3 comprises 16 residues. The germline gives CDR1 SGHDN, CDR2 FVKESK. DNA for the CDR3: TGTGCCAGCAGCCCGAATGCGGGACTGCCCGACGGGATTCAGTACTTC. Amino acids: CASSPNAGLPDGIQYF.

The chain employs TRBV5-1 and TRBJ2-5, with D perhaps matching TRBD1 (5 bases). The CDR3 is 15 amino acids. The V end lost 5 bases, the J end lost 4 bases, and 18 bases lay between the germline ends. The germline CDR1 and CDR2 sequences are SGHRS and YFSETQ. This CDR3 reads CASSRGGYRRETQYF. CDR3 nucleotide sequence: TGCGCCAGCAGTAGGGGCGGTTACCGGAGAGAGACCCAGTACTTC.

V is TRBV4-2 and J is TRBJ2-1, with 9 bases matching TRBD1. The ends lost 4 bases at V and 7 bases at J; junction bases unmatched: 14. The germline CDR1 and CDR2 sequences are LGHNA and YNFKEQ. The CDR3 consists of 17 residues. The CDR3 nucleotides read TGTGCCAGCAGCCTCAATGAGGGACAGGGAGGTGGAAATGAGCAGTTCTTC. Translated: CASSLNEGQGGGNEQFF.

A single count supports this clone. This sequence joins TRBV7-3 and TRBJ2-1; D perhaps matches TRBD2 (6 bases). The V gene's germline CDR1 is SGHTA and CDR2 FQGTGA. Trimming pared 0 bases from V and 9 bases from J, leaving 12 bases between. The CDR3 spans 14 residues. The CDR3 here is CASSLTGPGSEQFF. For the CDR3, the DNA is TGTGCCAGCAGCTTAACCGGGCCCGGGAGTGAGCAGTTCTTC.

The CDR3 bases are TGTGCCAGCAGCCAAGAAGGACAGGCGGCAGATACGCAGTATTTT. As protein: CASSQEGQAADTQYF. The J gene is TRBJ2-3, the V gene TRBV4-2; TRBD1 matches at 7 bases. The V segment lost 0 bases and the J segment 4 bases; nucleotides outside the gene matches: 4. The length of the CDR3 is 15 residues. Germline V gives CDR1 LGHNA, CDR2 YNFKEQ.

This chain connects TRBV11-2 to TRBJ1-3; D gene uncertain. Trimming removed 3 bases from V and 0 bases from J, with 9 bases in between. CDR3 length: 15 residues. CDR1 is SGHAT, CDR2 FQNNGV, per germline. In DNA, the CDR3 is TGTGCCAGCAGCTTGGAGGTTTTCTCTGGAAACACCATATATTTT. This gives the protein CASSLEVFSGNTIYF.

Only one count was recorded for this clone. The chain combines TRBV5-6 with TRBJ2-7; 10 bases match TRBD1. Germline CDR1 reads SGHDT; CDR2 reads YYEEEE. The CDR3 runs 16 residues. With 4 bases clipped from V and 5 bases from J, the junction kept 12 bases outside the gene matches. The CDR3 protein is CASSGEVGDRGNEQYF. In DNA form, the CDR3 reads TGTGCCAGCAGCGGGGAGGTGGGGGACAGGGGAAACGAGCAGTACTTC.

This chain connects TRBV7-2 to TRBJ2-1; D possibly corresponds to TRBD2 (5 bases). The V end lost 3 bases, the J end lost 5 bases, and 11 bases lay between the germline ends. Germline lookup yields CDR1 SGHTA and CDR2 FQGNSA. The CDR3 covers 14 residues. The CDR3 DNA follows: TGTGCCAGCAGCTTTCTGAGCGGAAACAATGAGCAGTTCTTC. This codes for CASSFLSGNNEQFF.

This clone has more than one count but fewer than ten. V and J are TRBV27 and TRBJ2-1; TRBD2 is a possible D gene (6 bases). Trimming stripped 8 bases from V and 7 bases from J, with 27 bases between. The CDR3 spans 17 residues. Per germline, CDR1 MNHEY and CDR2 SMNVEV (reference sequence). The CDR3 loop is CASGNLDLNGRGNEQFF. In DNA form, the CDR3 reads TGTGCCAGCGGGAATCTGGACTTGAACGGGAGAGGAAATGAGCAGTTCTTC.

The chain recombines TRBV2 with TRBJ1-6, with D possibly matching TRBD1 (6 bases). There are 16 residues in the CDR3. Germline V gene sequence: CDR1 SNHLY, CDR2 FYNNEI. The V and J ends lost 1 base and 10 bases respectively, with 17 bases between them. The CDR3 here is CASSEGQGPLGSPLHF. The CDR3 region has the DNA TGTGCCAGCAGTGAAGGGCAGGGGCCCCTAGGGTCACCCCTCCACTTT.

V gene TRBV5-4 combines with J gene TRBJ2-1; D gene uncertain. In germline, CDR1 is SGHNT, CDR2 YYREEE (reference sequence). With 4 bases removed from V and 0 bases from J, the gap between germline ends came to 17 bases. This CDR3 region has 17 residues. This chain's CDR3 is CASSAIPARSSYNEQFF. CDR3 in DNA: TGTGCCAGCAGCGCCATCCCAGCGAGGAGCTCCTACAATGAGCAGTTCTTC.

The chain joins TRBV18 to TRBJ1-2; D perhaps matches TRBD1 (6 bases). Germline lookup yields CDR1 KGHSH and CDR2 LQKENI. Trimming left V 3 bases short and J 0 bases short, with 20 bases between. The CDR3 length is 18 residues. In nucleotides, the CDR3 is TGTGCCAGCTCACCCCTCAGGGGACATAGGCGAGCTAACTATGGCTACACCTTC. Protein product: CASSPLRGHRRANYGYTF. The variable domain in full, completed from reference TRBV18 and TRBJ1-2, reads NAGVMQNPRHLVRRRGQEARLRCSPMKGHSHVYWYRQLPEEGLKFMVYLQKENIIDESGMPKERFSAEFPKEGPSILRIQQVVRGDSAAYFCASSPLRGHRRANYGYTFGSGTRLTVV.

This clone was counted once. The chain joins TRBV27 to TRBJ2-1; 12 positions agree with TRBD2. This CDR3 has 17 residues. The V segment lost 2 bases and the J segment 7 bases; nucleotides outside the gene matches: 9. Looked up from germline, CDR1 is MNHEY and CDR2 is SMNVEV (reference sequence). CDR3 DNA sequence: TGTGCCAGCAGTTTACGGACTAGCGGGATAATTGCGAATGAGCAGTTCTTC. Translation: CASSLRTSGIIANEQFF.

This chain links TRBV13 with TRBJ2-1, with 11 bases aligning to TRBD2. Germline V gene lookup returns CDR1 PRHDT and CDR2 FYEKMQ (reference sequence). V shed 8 bases, J shed 7 bases, and the junction held 10 bases outside the gene matches. CDR3 size: 15 residues. CDR3 DNA sequence: TGTGCCAGCCTAGCGGGAGGACAGGGGTTTAATGAGCAGTTCTTC. It codes for CASLAGGQGFNEQFF.